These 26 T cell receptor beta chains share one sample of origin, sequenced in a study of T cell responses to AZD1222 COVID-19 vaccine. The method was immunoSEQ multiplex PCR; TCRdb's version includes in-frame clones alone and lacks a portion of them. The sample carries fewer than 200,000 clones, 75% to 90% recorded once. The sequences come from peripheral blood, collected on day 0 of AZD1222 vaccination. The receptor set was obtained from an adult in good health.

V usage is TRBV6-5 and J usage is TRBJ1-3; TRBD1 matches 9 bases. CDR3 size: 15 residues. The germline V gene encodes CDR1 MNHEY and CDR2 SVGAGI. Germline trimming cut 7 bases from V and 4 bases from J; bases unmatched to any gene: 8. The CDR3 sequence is CASTTGGTGGNTIYF. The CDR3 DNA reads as TGTGCCAGCACTACCGGGGGGACAGGGGGAAACACCATATATTTT.

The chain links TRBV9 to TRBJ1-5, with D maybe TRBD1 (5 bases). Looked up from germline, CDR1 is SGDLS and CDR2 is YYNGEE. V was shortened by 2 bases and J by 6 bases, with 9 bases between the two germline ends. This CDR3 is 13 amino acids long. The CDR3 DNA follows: TGTGCCAGCAGCGTGGGGGGTAGTCAGCCCCAGCATTTT. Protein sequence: CASSVGGSQPQHF.

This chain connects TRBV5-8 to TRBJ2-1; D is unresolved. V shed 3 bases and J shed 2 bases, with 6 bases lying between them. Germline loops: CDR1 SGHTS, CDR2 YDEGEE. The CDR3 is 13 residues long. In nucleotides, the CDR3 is TGTGCCAGCAGCTCCCAAACCTACAATGAGCAGTTCTTC. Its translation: CASSSQTYNEQFF.

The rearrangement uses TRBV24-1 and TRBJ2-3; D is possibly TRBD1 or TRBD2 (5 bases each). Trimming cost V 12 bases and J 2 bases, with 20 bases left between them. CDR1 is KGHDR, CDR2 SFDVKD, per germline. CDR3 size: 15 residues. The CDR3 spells CAASPGDGPTDTQYF. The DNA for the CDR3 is TGTGCCGCTAGTCCCGGGGACGGACCCACAGATACGCAGTATTTT.

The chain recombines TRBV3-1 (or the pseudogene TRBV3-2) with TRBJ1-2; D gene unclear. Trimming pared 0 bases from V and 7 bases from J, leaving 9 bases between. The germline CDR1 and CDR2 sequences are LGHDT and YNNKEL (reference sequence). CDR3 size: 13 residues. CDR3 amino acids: CASSQDSVSGYTF. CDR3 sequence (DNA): TGTGCCAGCAGCCAAGACAGCGTAAGTGGCTACACCTTC.

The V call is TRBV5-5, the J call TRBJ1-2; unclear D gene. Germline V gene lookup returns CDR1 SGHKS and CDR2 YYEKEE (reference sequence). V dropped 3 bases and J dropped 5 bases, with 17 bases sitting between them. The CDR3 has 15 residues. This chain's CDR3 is CASSSGSGGGYGYTF. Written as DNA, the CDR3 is TGTGCCAGCAGCTCCGGGTCCGGCGGTGGATATGGCTACACCTTC.

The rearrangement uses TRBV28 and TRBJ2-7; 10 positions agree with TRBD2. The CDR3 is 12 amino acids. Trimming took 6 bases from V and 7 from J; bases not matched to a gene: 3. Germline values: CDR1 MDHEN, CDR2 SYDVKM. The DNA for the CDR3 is TGTGCCAGCAGGCTACTAGCGGGGGAGCAGTACTTC. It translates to CASRLLAGEQYF.

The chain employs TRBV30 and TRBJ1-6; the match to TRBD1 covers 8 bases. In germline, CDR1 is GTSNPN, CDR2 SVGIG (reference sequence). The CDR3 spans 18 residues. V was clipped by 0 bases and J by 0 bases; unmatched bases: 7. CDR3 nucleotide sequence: TGTGCCTGGAGTGTAGGGAGGACAGGGCTCTCCTATAATTCACCCCTCCACTTT. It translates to CAWSVGRTGLSYNSPLHF.

CDR3 protein: CAIRDGELFF. The DNA of the CDR3 is TGTGCCATCAGGGACGGGGAGCTGTTTTTT. The chain has TRBV10-3 and TRBJ2-2, with D hard to call. Between the trimmed V and J ends, which lost 6 bases and 7 bases, there was a span of 3 bases. Germline V CDR1 and CDR2: ENHRY, SYGVKD. There are 10 residues in the CDR3.

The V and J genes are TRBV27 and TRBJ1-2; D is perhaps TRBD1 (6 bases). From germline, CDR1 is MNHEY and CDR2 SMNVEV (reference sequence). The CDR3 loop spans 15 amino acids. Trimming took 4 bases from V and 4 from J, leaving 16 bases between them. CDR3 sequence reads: CASSSVGGPGYGYTF. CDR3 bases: TGTGCCAGCAGTTCCGTGGGGGGCCCTGGCTATGGCTACACCTTC.

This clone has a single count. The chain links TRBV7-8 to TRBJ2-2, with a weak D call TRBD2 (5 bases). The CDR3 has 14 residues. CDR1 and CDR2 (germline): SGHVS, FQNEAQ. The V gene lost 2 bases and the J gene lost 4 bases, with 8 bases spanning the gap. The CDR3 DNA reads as TGTGCCAGCAGCTTACTAGCCGGCACCGGGGAGCTGTTTTTT. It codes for CASSLLAGTGELFF.

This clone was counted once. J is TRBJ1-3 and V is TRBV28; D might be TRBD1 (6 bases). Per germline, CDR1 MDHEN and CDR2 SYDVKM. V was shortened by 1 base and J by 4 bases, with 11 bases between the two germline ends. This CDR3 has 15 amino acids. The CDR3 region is CASSLSPGAGNTIYF. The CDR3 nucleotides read TGTGCCAGCAGTTTATCCCCAGGGGCCGGAAACACCATATATTTT.

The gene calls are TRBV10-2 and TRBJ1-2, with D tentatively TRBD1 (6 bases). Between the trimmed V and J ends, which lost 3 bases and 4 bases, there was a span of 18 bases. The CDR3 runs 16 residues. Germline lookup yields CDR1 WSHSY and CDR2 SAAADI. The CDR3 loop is CASSDSVGQHIYGYTF. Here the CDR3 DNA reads TGCGCCAGCAGTGACTCGGTTGGACAGCACATCTATGGCTACACCTTC.

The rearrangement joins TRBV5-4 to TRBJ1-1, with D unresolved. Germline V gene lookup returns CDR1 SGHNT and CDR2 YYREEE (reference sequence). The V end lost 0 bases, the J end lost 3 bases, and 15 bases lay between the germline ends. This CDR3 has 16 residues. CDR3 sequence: CASSLDGNRGDTEAFF. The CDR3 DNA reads TGTGCCAGCAGCTTGGACGGCAACCGTGGGGACACTGAAGCTTTCTTT.

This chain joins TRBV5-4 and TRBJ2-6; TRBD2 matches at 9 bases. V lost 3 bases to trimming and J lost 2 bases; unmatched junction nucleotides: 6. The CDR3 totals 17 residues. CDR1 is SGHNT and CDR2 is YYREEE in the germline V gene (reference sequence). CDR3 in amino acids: CASSSRLAGPGANVLTF. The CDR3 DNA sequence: TGTGCCAGCAGCTCCCGCCTAGCGGGACCTGGGGCCAACGTCCTGACTTTC.

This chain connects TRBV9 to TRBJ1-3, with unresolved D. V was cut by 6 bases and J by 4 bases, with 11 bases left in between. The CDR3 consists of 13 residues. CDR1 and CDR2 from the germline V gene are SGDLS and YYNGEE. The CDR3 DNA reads TGTGCCAGCACGCAAGGAGGGGGAAACACCATATATTTT. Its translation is CASTQGGGNTIYF. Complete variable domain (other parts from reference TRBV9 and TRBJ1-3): DSGVTQTPKHLITATGQRVTLRCSPRSGDLSVYWYQQSLDQGLQFLIQYYNGEERAKGNILERFSAQQFPDLHSELNLSSLELGDSALYFCASTQGGGNTIYFGEGSWLTVV.

Written as DNA, the CDR3 is TGTGCCTGGAAGAGGACTAGCGGGACGTACAATGAGCAGTTCTTC. It codes for CAWKRTSGTYNEQFF. The chain is built from TRBV30 and TRBJ2-1; TRBD2 matches 12 bases. V shed 4 bases, J shed 4 bases, and the junction held 5 bases outside the gene matches. From germline, CDR1 is GTSNPN and CDR2 SVGIG (reference sequence). This CDR3 has 15 residues.

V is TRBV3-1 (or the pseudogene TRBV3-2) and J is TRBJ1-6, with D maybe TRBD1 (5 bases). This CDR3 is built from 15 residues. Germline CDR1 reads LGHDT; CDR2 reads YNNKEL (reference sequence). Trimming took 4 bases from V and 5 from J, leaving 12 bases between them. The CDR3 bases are TGTGCCAGCAGCCCCGGGGGTTCCAATAATTCACCCCTCCACTTT. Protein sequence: CASSPGGSNNSPLHF.

The CDR3 reads CASSQPWNSGNTIYF. The CDR3 region has the DNA TGTGCCAGCAGTCAACCTTGGAACTCTGGAAACACCATATATTTT. The V and J genes are TRBV28 and TRBJ1-3; D remains unclear. Germline V lookup: CDR1 MDHEN, CDR2 SYDVKM. This CDR3 is built from 15 residues. V was pared by 5 bases and J by 0 bases, with 11 bases between.

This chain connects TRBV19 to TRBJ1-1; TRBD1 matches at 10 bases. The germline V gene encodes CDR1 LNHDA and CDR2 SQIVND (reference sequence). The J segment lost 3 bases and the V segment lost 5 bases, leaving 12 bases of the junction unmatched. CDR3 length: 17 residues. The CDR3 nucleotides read TGTGCCAGTAGTTACCGGGACAGGGGTTCTCGGTACACTGAAGCTTTCTTT. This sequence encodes CASSYRDRGSRYTEAFF. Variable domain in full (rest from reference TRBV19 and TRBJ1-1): DGGITQSPKYLFRKEGQNVTLSCEQNLNHDAMYWYRQDPGQGLRLIYYSQIVNDFQKGDIAEGYSVSREKKESFPLTVTSAQKNPTAFYLCASSYRDRGSRYTEAFFGQGTRLTVV.

For the CDR3, the DNA is TGCGCCAGCGGGCTAGCAGCTGCTATCACAGATACGCAGTATTTT. Amino acids: CASGLAAAITDTQYF. This sequence joins TRBV5-1 and TRBJ2-3; maybe TRBD2 (5 bases). The CDR3 extends over 15 amino acids. V gave up 7 bases and J gave up 2 bases, with 17 bases separating them. CDR1 is SGHRS, CDR2 YFSETQ, per germline.

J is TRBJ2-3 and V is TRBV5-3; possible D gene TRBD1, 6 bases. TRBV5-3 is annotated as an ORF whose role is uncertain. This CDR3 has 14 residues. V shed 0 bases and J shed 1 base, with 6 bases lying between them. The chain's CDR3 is CARSLGQGTDTQYF. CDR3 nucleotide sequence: TGTGCCAGAAGCTTGGGACAGGGCACAGATACGCAGTATTTT.

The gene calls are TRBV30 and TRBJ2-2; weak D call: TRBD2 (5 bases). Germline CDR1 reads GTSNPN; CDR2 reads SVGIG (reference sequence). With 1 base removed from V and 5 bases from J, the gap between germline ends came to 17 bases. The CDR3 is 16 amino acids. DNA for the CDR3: TGTGCCTGGAGTGGTGCCGCCGTCCCGGGGACCGGGGAGCTGTTTTTT. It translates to CAWSGAAVPGTGELFF.

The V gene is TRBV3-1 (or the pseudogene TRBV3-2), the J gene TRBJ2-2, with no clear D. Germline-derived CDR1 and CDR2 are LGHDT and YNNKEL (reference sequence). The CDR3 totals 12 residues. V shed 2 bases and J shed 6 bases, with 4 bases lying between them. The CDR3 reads CASSQTPGELFF. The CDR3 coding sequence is TGTGCCAGCAGCCAAACTCCCGGGGAGCTGTTTTTT.

The CDR3, as DNA: TGTGCCAGCTACTCCCCAGGACAGGGTAGACGGGAGACCCAGTACTTC. This codes for CASYSPGQGRRETQYF. The gene calls are TRBV28 and TRBJ2-5, with 8 bases matching TRBD1. V lost 8 bases, J lost 5 bases, and 16 bases stayed unmatched. Germline V gene data show CDR1 as MDHEN and CDR2 as SYDVKM. The CDR3 is made up of 16 amino acids.

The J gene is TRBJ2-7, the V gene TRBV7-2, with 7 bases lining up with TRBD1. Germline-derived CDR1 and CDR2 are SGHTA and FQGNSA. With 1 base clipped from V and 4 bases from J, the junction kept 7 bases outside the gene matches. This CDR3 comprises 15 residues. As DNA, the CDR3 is TGTGCCAGCAGCTTAGTGAGAGGGGGCCGGTACGAGCAGTACTTC. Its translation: CASSLVRGGRYEQYF.